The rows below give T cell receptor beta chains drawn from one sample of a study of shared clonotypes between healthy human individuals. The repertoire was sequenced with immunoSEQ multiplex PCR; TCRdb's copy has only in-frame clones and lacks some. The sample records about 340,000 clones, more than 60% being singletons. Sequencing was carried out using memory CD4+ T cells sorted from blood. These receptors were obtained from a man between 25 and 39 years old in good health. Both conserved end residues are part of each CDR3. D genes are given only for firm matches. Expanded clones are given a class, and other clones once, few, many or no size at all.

CDR3: CASSLLGQESLFF; DNA: TGTGCCAGCAGCTTACTAGGACAGGAGAGTCTGTTTTTT; size: -; J: TRBJ1-4; V: TRBV11-2; D: TRBD1
CDR3: CASSLTGVTYEQYF; DNA: TGTGCCAGCAGCTTAACAGGGGTTACCTACGAGCAGTACTTC; size: -; J: TRBJ2-7; V: TRBV7-9; D: TRBD1
CDR3: CASSYSGTGGLKTQYF; DNA: TGTGCCAGCAGTTACTCCGGGACAGGGGGCTTAAAGACCCAGTACTTC; size: -; J: TRBJ2-5; V: TRBV6-5; D: TRBD1
CDR3: CASSYSGIVF; DNA: TGTGCCAGCAGTTACTCGGGGATCGTCTTC; size: -; J: TRBJ2-7; V: TRBV6-5; D: -
CDR3: CASSLGGRYTEAFF; DNA: TGCGCCAGCAGCTTGGGGGGGCGGTACACTGAAGCTTTCTTT; size: -; J: TRBJ1-1; V: TRBV5-1; D: -
CDR3: CASSVNPGQGPRGGRDTQYF; DNA: TGCGCCAGCAGCGTTAACCCGGGACAGGGCCCCCGTGGCGGGAGAGATACGCAGTATTTT; size: -; J: TRBJ2-3; V: TRBV5-1; D: TRBD1
CDR3: CASRTTSGSFDTQYF; DNA: TGTGCCAGCAGAACCACTAGCGGGAGTTTTGATACGCAGTATTTT; size: -; J: TRBJ2-3; V: TRBV7-3; D: TRBD2
CDR3: CASSEHSGLPNYGYTF; DNA: TGTGCCAGCAGTGAACACTCCGGCCTCCCTAACTATGGCTACACCTTC; size: -; J: TRBJ1-2; V: TRBV6-1; D: -
CDR3: CSVAGSASGYNEQFF; DNA: TGCAGCGTTGCGGGGAGCGCCAGTGGATACAATGAGCAGTTCTTC; size: -; J: TRBJ2-1; V: TRBV29-1; D: -
CDR3: CASSDFSGRTPYEQYF; DNA: TGTGCCAGCAGTGATTTTTCGGGGCGTACCCCCTACGAGCAGTACTTC; size: -; J: TRBJ2-7; V: TRBV6-4; D: -
CDR3: CASSVLATSNEQFF; DNA: TGTGCCAGCAGTGTACTAGCAACAAGCAATGAGCAGTTCTTC; size: -; J: TRBJ2-1; V: TRBV6-1; D: -
CDR3: CASSLGTGKGFAEAFF; DNA: TGTGCCAGCAGCCTAGGGACAGGGAAAGGATTCGCTGAAGCTTTCTTT; size: few; J: TRBJ1-1; V: TRBV7-9; D: TRBD1
CDR3: CASSLDASEQYF; DNA: TGTGCCAGCAGCTTGGACGCATCCGAGCAGTACTTC; size: -; J: TRBJ2-7; V: TRBV7-9; D: -
CDR3: CASSRTPAWEQYF; DNA: TGTGCCAGCAGTCGCACCCCGGCTTGGGAGCAGTACTTC; size: -; J: TRBJ2-7; V: TRBV7-9; D: -
CDR3: CASSPQRNTQYF; DNA: TGTGCCAGCAGCCCTCAACGGAACACGCAGTATTTT; size: few; J: TRBJ2-3; V: TRBV13; D: -
CDR3: CASSYSNTGDTEAFF; DNA: TGTGCCAGCAGTTACTCGAATACAGGGGACACTGAAGCTTTCTTT; size: -; J: TRBJ1-1; V: TRBV6-5; D: TRBD1
CDR3: CASSATSSYNEQFF; DNA: TGTGCCAGCAGTGCCACCAGCTCCTACAATGAGCAGTTCTTC; size: -; J: TRBJ2-1; V: TRBV2; D: -
CDR3: CASGLAGGAAYEQYF; DNA: TGCGCCAGCGGGCTAGCGGGAGGTGCGGCCTACGAGCAGTACTTC; size: -; J: TRBJ2-7; V: TRBV5-1; D: TRBD2
CDR3: CSVDGGGKATDTQYF; DNA: TGCAGCGTTGATGGCGGCGGGAAGGCCACAGATACGCAGTATTTT; size: -; J: TRBJ2-3; V: TRBV29-1; D: -
CDR3: CASSFEQDSYEQYF; DNA: TGTGCCAGCAGCTTTGAACAGGACTCCTACGAGCAGTACTTC; size: once; J: TRBJ2-7; V: TRBV11-1; D: -
CDR3: CASSLDPPSGQGGAGELFF; DNA: TGTGCCAGCAGCTTAGATCCCCCTTCGGGACAGGGGGGTGCCGGGGAGCTGTTTTTT; size: -; J: TRBJ2-2; V: TRBV7-6; D: TRBD1
CDR3: CSVNIGTGMREQYF; DNA: TGCAGCGTTAACATCGGGACAGGGATGAGGGAGCAGTACTTC; size: -; J: TRBJ2-7; V: TRBV29-1; D: TRBD1
CDR3: CAISETKGRGTYEQYF; DNA: TGTGCCATCAGTGAAACTAAGGGGAGGGGAACCTACGAGCAGTACTTC; size: -; J: TRBJ2-7; V: TRBV10-3; D: TRBD2